Below, one T cell receptor (beta chain) is given with its context. The antigen is not known. Germline V gene sequence: CDR1 DFQATT, CDR2 SNEGSKA (reference sequence). Between the trimmed V and J ends, which lost 2 bases and 3 bases, there was a span of 13 bases. The CDR3 extends over 14 amino acids. Primed by a sample-barcoded 5' primer and a J-beta primer mix, a second PCR proceeded for 7 to 11 cycles. TCRdb fed the 5' RACE reads into MiXCR, producing one record per CDR3 protein. The sample has around 2 million distinct CDR3 sequences, about 39% seen once; the top ten hold more than 20%. The donors, aged roughly 6 to 100, were healthy Caucasians from Russia. In each sample, at least 7 million PBMCs were isolated. The data derive from a study of blood T cells in healthy people across ages. Study results and limitations: Estimated diversity that came from one million T cells was considered an underestimate.

The source of this sequence is a human donor in good health. Sequenced sample: blood. The chain uses TRBV20-1 and TRBJ1-1; no definite D call. As DNA, the CDR3 is TGCAGTGCTAGATTTGGACGGGTAGACACTGAAGCTTTCTTT. Its translation: CSARFGRVDTEAFF.